The next 32 T cell receptor beta chains were all read from a single sample in a study of blood T cell repertoires in COVID-19. Sequencing was performed with immunoSEQ multiplex PCR; in TCRdb, only in-frame clones are kept and a portion is missing. The sample carries 140,000 to 150,000 clones, around 80% recorded once. The source material was PBMCs or T cells enriched from blood (not recorded which). These receptor sequences come from a woman between 50 and 59 years old who had recovered from COVID-19.

The chain links TRBV7-9 to TRBJ1-1; D uncertain. Trimming shortened V by 0 bases and J by 0 bases, and 2 bases separated the two germline ends. CDR1 and CDR2 (germline): SEHNR, FQNEAQ (reference sequence). The CDR3 consists of 13 residues. CDR3 bases: TGTGCCAGCAGCTTAGCTATGAACACTGAAGCTTTCTTT. As protein: CASSLAMNTEAFF.

The rearrangement uses TRBV7-3 and TRBJ2-1, with D possibly TRBD1 on 6 matching bases. Between the trimmed V and J ends, which lost 3 bases and 5 bases, there was a span of 8 bases. The CDR3 length is 13 residues. Germline V gene lookup returns CDR1 SGHTA and CDR2 FQGTGA. This CDR3 reads CASSFAGDNEQFF. For the CDR3, the DNA is TGTGCCAGCAGCTTCGCAGGGGACAATGAGCAGTTCTTC.

The V gene is TRBV4-1, the J gene TRBJ2-5; tentatively, D is TRBD2 (5 bases). The CDR3 is 14 residues long. V lost 3 bases to trimming and J lost 4 bases, with 12 bases between them. Germline assignment: CDR1 MGHRA and CDR2 YSYEKL. The CDR3 region has the DNA TGCGCCAGCAGCCATCCAGATGGGAGAGAGACCCAGTACTTC. Its translation: CASSHPDGRETQYF.

The chain has TRBV7-3 and TRBJ1-1; TRBD1 might be the D (5 bases). The germline CDR1 and CDR2 sequences are SGHTA and FQGTGA. The CDR3 covers 15 residues. Trimming took 1 base from V and 4 from J, leaving 13 bases between them. The CDR3 reads CASSLNPGLVTEAFF. The CDR3 bases are TGTGCCAGCAGCTTAAATCCAGGGTTGGTCACTGAAGCTTTCTTT.

V usage is TRBV23-1 and J usage is TRBJ2-5; 7 bases are shared with TRBD1. TRBV23-1 belongs to the ORF category, with a function that is uncertain. The CDR3 consists of 14 residues. The ends lost 7 bases at V and 2 bases at J; junction bases unmatched: 7. Here the CDR3 reads CASTWTGPQETQYF. For the CDR3, the DNA is TGCGCCAGCACCTGGACAGGTCCTCAAGAGACCCAGTACTTC.

This chain links TRBV5-6 with TRBJ2-7; D not resolved. This CDR3 has 13 residues. Trimming removed 2 bases from V and 0 bases from J, with 6 bases in between. Germline CDR1 SGHDT, CDR2 YYEEEE. As DNA, the CDR3 is TGTGCCAGCAGCTTCGCAGGCTCCTACGAGCAGTACGTC. Amino acids: CASSFAGSYEQYV.

The CDR3 loop reads CASSQAGRHGYTF. In nucleotides, the CDR3 is TGTGCCAGCAGCCAAGCCGGCAGGCATGGCTACACCTTC. The genes are TRBV14 and TRBJ1-2; D is uncertain. V was clipped by 1 base and J by 6 bases, with 9 bases between them. The CDR3 sequence is 13 residues long. Germline assignment: CDR1 SGHDN and CDR2 FVKESK.

The chain joins TRBV15 to TRBJ2-3; the match to TRBD2 covers 13 bases. Trimming removed 3 bases from V and 2 bases from J; junction bases left unmatched: 8. This CDR3 region has 18 residues. Germline CDR1 and CDR2: LNHNV and YYDKDF (reference sequence). The CDR3 coding sequence is TGTGCCACCAGCAGTTCGACGGGACTAGCGGGATTCACAGATACGCAGTATTTT. Translation gives CATSSSTGLAGFTDTQYF.

The rearrangement uses TRBV23-1 and TRBJ1-2; weak D call: TRBD1 (5 bases). TRBV23-1 qualifies as an ORF whose function is uncertain. The V and J ends lost 0 bases and 3 bases respectively, with 11 bases between them. The length of the CDR3 is 15 residues. In DNA, the CDR3 is TGCGCCAGCAGTCAATCGGCGGGGGTATACTATGGCTACACCTTC. This gives the protein CASSQSAGVYYGYTF.

J is TRBJ2-1 and V is TRBV7-9; 11 nucleotides align to TRBD1. V shed 8 bases and J 8 bases; nucleotides not matched to a gene: 8. CDR3 length: 14 amino acids. Germline loops: CDR1 SEHNR, CDR2 FQNEAQ (reference sequence). CDR3 bases: TGTGCCAGCGGCGGACAGGGGGCGAAGTATGAGCAGTTCTTC. As protein: CASGGQGAKYEQFF.

The chain joins TRBV5-1 to TRBJ1-4; D possibly corresponds to TRBD1 (6 bases). The germline V and J ends were trimmed by 6 bases and 2 bases, with 14 bases remaining between them. Germline V gene lookup returns CDR1 SGHRS and CDR2 YFSETQ. The CDR3 sequence is 15 residues long. The DNA of the CDR3 is TGCGCCAGCACCCGTTCAGGGGCGACTAATGAAAAACTGTTTTTT. Amino acids: CASTRSGATNEKLFF.

The CDR3 loop is CASSLGLGTGDRDQHF. In nucleotides, the CDR3 is TGTGCCAGCAGCTTGGGGTTGGGGACAGGGGATAGGGACCAGCATTTT. This rearrangement joins TRBV5-8 to TRBJ1-5, with 10 bases matching TRBD1. The CDR3 has 16 amino acids. Germline V lookup: CDR1 SGHTS, CDR2 YDEGEE. V dropped 0 bases and J dropped 12; count of bases not matched to a gene: 12. Looking up the rest from reference TRBV5-8 and TRBJ1-5 gives the full variable domain: EAGVTQSPTHLIKTRGQQATLRCSPISGHTSVYWYQQALGLGLQFLLWYDEGEERNRGNFPPRFSGRQFPNYSSELNVNALELEDSALYLCASSLGLGTGDRDQHFGDGTRLSIL.

This clone was observed a handful of times. This chain links TRBV10-2 with TRBJ1-1, with 9 positions matching TRBD1. The CDR3 runs 16 residues. The V and J ends lost 6 bases and 4 bases, in that order; junction bases with no gene match: 12. The germline V gene encodes CDR1 WSHSY and CDR2 SAAADI. CDR3 DNA sequence: TGCGCCAGCAGAAAAACAGGGGGCGCGTCAGGCACTGAAGCTTTCTTT. Encoded protein: CASRKTGGASGTEAFF.

This chain links TRBV6-5 with TRBJ2-7; 9 nucleotides align to TRBD1. The CDR3 length is 15 residues. With 2 bases clipped from V and 5 bases from J, the junction kept 7 bases outside the gene matches. Germline V gene lookup returns CDR1 MNHEY and CDR2 SVGAGI. CDR3 sequence reads: CASSYLNRGRNEQYF. The CDR3 DNA follows: TGTGCCAGCAGTTACCTTAACAGGGGGCGTAACGAGCAGTACTTC.

This clone has only a few counts. The chain carries TRBV14 and TRBJ1-1; D is ambiguous. The CDR3 is 13 amino acids. V gave up 0 bases and J gave up 10 bases, with 12 bases separating them. The germline gives CDR1 SGHDN, CDR2 FVKESK. For the CDR3, the DNA is TGTGCCAGCAGCCAAGACCGGGAATCGGGAGCTTTCTTT. Translation: CASSQDRESGAFF.

The gene calls are TRBV27 and TRBJ1-1; 9 bases are shared with TRBD1. This CDR3 is built from 17 residues. Germline V lookup: CDR1 MNHEY, CDR2 SMNVEV (reference sequence). The junction had 14 bases not matched to a gene; V was cut back by 5 bases and J by 4 bases. The CDR3 sequence is CASSLSAWTGVGTEAFF. The CDR3 DNA sequence: TGTGCCAGCAGTCTCTCCGCCTGGACAGGGGTGGGCACTGAAGCTTTCTTT.

The rearrangement uses TRBV19 and TRBJ1-3; the D is unclear. Germline CDR1 is LNHDA and CDR2 is SQIVND (reference sequence). The CDR3 has 12 residues. V was cut by 9 bases and J by 4 bases, with 10 bases left in between. The CDR3 DNA reads as TGTGCCAGCCAAACTCGGGGAAACACCATATATTTT. Its translation is CASQTRGNTIYF.

This clone was counted once. This chain connects TRBV6-1 to TRBJ2-5, with a weak D call TRBD2 (5 bases). V lost 1 base to trimming and J lost 5 bases, with 8 bases between them. CDR3 length: 13 residues. Germline V gene sequence: CDR1 MNHNS, CDR2 SASEGT. CDR3 sequence: CASSEVGSETQYF. CDR3 sequence (DNA): TGTGCCAGCAGTGAAGTAGGGAGTGAGACCCAGTACTTC.

The rearrangement joins TRBV11-2 to TRBJ1-1; D remains ambiguous. Trimming pared 2 bases from V and 1 base from J, leaving 11 bases between. CDR3 length equals 15 residues. The germline CDR1 and CDR2 sequences are SGHAT and FQNNGV. The DNA for the CDR3 is TGTGCCAGCAGCTTACGCGGTACCCAGAACACTGAAGCTTTCTTT. Protein product: CASSLRGTQNTEAFF.

The table lists this clone with a few counts. V gene TRBV7-9 combines with J gene TRBJ2-2; 8 bases match TRBD1. The V and J ends lost 7 bases and 2 bases, in that order; junction bases with no gene match: 12. The length of the CDR3 is 17 residues. Germline V gene sequence: CDR1 SEHNR, CDR2 FQNEAQ (reference sequence). The CDR3: CASTSRGGTGNTGELFF. CDR3 nucleotide sequence: TGTGCCAGCACCTCTAGGGGCGGGACAGGCAACACCGGGGAGCTGTTTTTT.

The chain links TRBV9 to TRBJ2-2, with 7 bases lining up with TRBD1. Per the germline V gene, CDR1 is SGDLS and CDR2 is YYNGEE. The V segment lost 1 base and the J segment 0 bases; nucleotides outside the gene matches: 3. The CDR3 spans 16 residues. DNA for the CDR3: TGTGCCAGCAGCGTACGGGACAGTGCGAACACCGGGGAGCTGTTTTTT. As protein: CASSVRDSANTGELFF.

The sample holds a few counts of this clone. The chain carries TRBV10-1 and TRBJ2-7; D unclear. V was clipped by 5 bases and J by 1 base, with 12 bases between them. The germline V gene has CDR1 WNHNN and CDR2 SYGVQD (reference sequence). CDR3 length: 14 residues. Here the CDR3 reads CASSLAGPSYEQYV. In nucleotides, the CDR3 is TGCGCCAGCAGTTTGGCAGGTCCTTCCTACGAGCAGTACGTC.

This clone has more than one count but fewer than ten. J is TRBJ1-2 and V is TRBV20-1; D not resolved. Germline V gene lookup returns CDR1 DFQATT and CDR2 SNEGSKA (reference sequence). The CDR3 is made up of 10 amino acids. In nucleotides, the CDR3 is TGCGGGAGCTCTAACTATGGCTACACCTTC. Its translation is CGSSNYGYTF.

The rearrangement links TRBV28 to TRBJ1-5; D unclear. The CDR3 spans 14 residues. Trimming stripped 3 bases from V and 0 bases from J, with 6 bases between. Germline CDR1 and CDR2: MDHEN and SYDVKM. CDR3 coding DNA: TGTGCCAGCAGTTTGGCCAGTAGCAATCAGCCCCAGCATTTT. This codes for CASSLASSNQPQHF.

The V gene is TRBV6-5, the J gene TRBJ1-2; D gene uncertain. V lost 5 bases and J lost 3, with 10 bases in between. Per the germline V gene, CDR1 is MNHEY and CDR2 is SVGAGI. The CDR3 runs to 13 residues. The CDR3 region has the DNA TGTGCCAGCAGTACCCCAGGTTACTATGGCTACACCTTC. Translated: CASSTPGYYGYTF.

This chain links TRBV28 with TRBJ1-2; D is possibly TRBD1 (6 bases). CDR3 size: 18 residues. V lost 5 bases, J lost 7 bases, and 29 bases lay in between. Germline CDR1 reads MDHEN; CDR2 reads SYDVKM. The CDR3 sequence: CASSPPTSLTGNRGGYTF. As DNA, the CDR3 is TGTGCCAGCAGTCCCCCTACAAGCCTCACAGGGAATAGAGGTGGCTACACCTTC.

This clone was detected once. The chain combines TRBV7-2 with TRBJ2-7; D is unclear. CDR3 length: 14 residues. V dropped 1 base and J dropped 6 bases, with 13 bases sitting between them. Germline CDR1 SGHTA, CDR2 FQGNSA. CDR3: CASSLVTTTGEQYF. CDR3 sequence (DNA): TGTGCCAGCAGCTTAGTTACCACCACTGGCGAGCAGTACTTC.

This chain uses TRBV27 with TRBJ2-2; TRBD1 might be the D (5 bases). V was shortened by 5 bases and J by 2 bases, with 15 bases between the two germline ends. Germline V gene sequence: CDR1 MNHEY, CDR2 SMNVEV (reference sequence). This CDR3 has 16 amino acids. The CDR3 sequence is CASSPQGNINTGELFF. The DNA of the CDR3 is TGTGCCAGCAGTCCCCAGGGCAATATAAACACCGGGGAGCTGTTTTTT.

This clone was seen only a few times. The chain has TRBV27 and TRBJ2-2; D is undetermined. The CDR3 contains 12 residues. Per the germline V gene, CDR1 is MNHEY and CDR2 is SMNVEV (reference sequence). V shed 6 bases and J shed 3 bases, with 5 bases lying between them. The DNA for the CDR3 is TGTGCCAGCAGCTTGTACACCGGGGAGCTGTTTTTT. Translation: CASSLYTGELFF.

This clone was counted a few times. This chain joins TRBV3-1 (or the pseudogene TRBV3-2) and TRBJ2-3, with 8 positions matching TRBD2. Per germline, CDR1 LGHDT and CDR2 YNNKEL (reference sequence). Trimming removed 3 bases from V and 1 base from J; junction bases left unmatched: 0. The CDR3 covers 14 residues. CDR3 loop: CASSQRGGTDTQYF. The CDR3 DNA is TGTGCCAGCAGCCAGCGGGGGGGCACAGATACGCAGTATTTT.

This clone was seen a handful of times. J is TRBJ2-1 and V is TRBV5-4; 12 bases match TRBD2. The junction had 8 bases not matched to a gene; V was cut back by 4 bases and J by 6 bases. Germline CDR1 reads SGHNT; CDR2 reads YYREEE (reference sequence). This CDR3 contains 16 residues. This chain's CDR3 is CASSPRLAGDGNEQFF. The DNA of the CDR3 is TGTGCCAGCAGCCCCAGACTAGCGGGGGACGGCAATGAGCAGTTCTTC.

The chain is built from TRBV6-4 and TRBJ2-1; 7 bases align to TRBD1. This CDR3 comprises 15 residues. Trimming removed 7 bases from V and 0 bases from J; junction bases left unmatched: 6. CDR1 is MRHNA, CDR2 SNTAGT, per germline. CDR3: CASMQDRSSYNEQFF. Here the CDR3 DNA reads TGTGCCAGCATGCAGGACAGGAGCTCCTACAATGAGCAGTTCTTC.